This T cell receptor (beta chain) appears in the sequencing data of a study of siplizumab effects on memory and regulatory T cells. The protocol was immunoSEQ multiplex PCR, while the TCRdb copy is restricted to in-frame clones and leaves out a portion. This sample has some 100,000 clones, with 94% found just once. The CDR3 consists of 11 residues. Germline CDR1 is DFQATT and CDR2 is SNEGSKA (reference sequence). V was trimmed by 6 bases and J by 4 bases, leaving 7 bases between them. The clonotype originates from a human donor in good health. The rearrangement links TRBV20-1 to TRBJ2-1; D is ambiguous. What was sequenced was Tregs sorted from blood. The CDR3 spells CSAAYYNEQFF. CDR3 DNA sequence: TGCAGTGCCGCTTATTACAATGAGCAGTTCTTC.